These T cell receptor beta chains were read from a single sample in a study of OX40 agonist ivuxolimab in advanced cancers. Sequencing used immunoSEQ multiplex PCR; TCRdb keeps in-frame clones, though not all of them. The data contain roughly 48,000 clones, 70% to 90% of them singletons. The input for sequencing was CD4+ or CD8+ T cells sorted from blood, taken in a trial of the OX40 agonist ivuxolimab. The receptor source for this set is an adult with an advanced solid tumor such as melanoma, head and neck, liver or kidney cancer. Each CDR3 is given with its conserved first and last residue. The order of the fields is clone size, J gene, D gene, V gene, CDR3 DNA, CDR3 protein. The D gene is left open where the match is weak. Only some rows state a clone size, as once, few, many or a class for expanded clones.

abundance: NA
j_gene: TRBJ2-5
d_gene: NA
v_gene: TRBV27
CDR3nt: TGTGCCAGCAGTTTTTCCCGGCGGGAGACCCAGTACTTC
CDR3aa: CASSFSRRETQYF

abundance: NA
j_gene: TRBJ2-6
d_gene: TRBD2
v_gene: TRBV18
CDR3nt: TGTGCCAGCTCACCACCGGGACTAGGTCGCGTCCTGACTTTC
CDR3aa: CASSPPGLGRVLTF

abundance: NA
j_gene: TRBJ1-2
d_gene: NA
v_gene: TRBV11-1
CDR3nt: TGTGCCAGCAGCGGGGACTCGGGTGGCTACACCTTC
CDR3aa: CASSGDSGGYTF

abundance: NA
j_gene: TRBJ1-2
d_gene: NA
v_gene: TRBV5-1
CDR3nt: TGCGCCAGCAGCTTGGCCTCTGGCTATGGCTACACCTTC
CDR3aa: CASSLASGYGYTF

abundance: NA
j_gene: TRBJ1-2
d_gene: NA
v_gene: TRBV7-3
CDR3nt: TGTGCCAGCAGCCACACCTGGACAGTTAATGGCTACACCTTC
CDR3aa: CASSHTWTVNGYTF

abundance: once
j_gene: TRBJ2-3
d_gene: NA
v_gene: TRBV28
CDR3nt: TGTGCCACCCATATCACAGATACGCAGTATTTT
CDR3aa: CATHITDTQYF

abundance: NA
j_gene: TRBJ2-1
d_gene: NA
v_gene: TRBV29-1
CDR3nt: TGCAGCTCCGAGGGGGGGGCCTCCTACAATGAGCAGTTCTTC
CDR3aa: CSSEGGASYNEQFF

abundance: NA
j_gene: TRBJ1-5
d_gene: TRBD1
v_gene: TRBV19
CDR3nt: TGTGCCAGTAGTAGGCTGGGGACAGCCGGAAATCAGCCCCAGCATTTT
CDR3aa: CASSRLGTAGNQPQHF

abundance: NA
j_gene: TRBJ2-3
d_gene: TRBD1
v_gene: TRBV11-2
CDR3nt: TGTGCCAGCAGCTTGAGACAGGGGGTTGTTAGCACAGATACGCAGTATTTT
CDR3aa: CASSLRQGVVSTDTQYF

abundance: once
j_gene: TRBJ1-1
d_gene: NA
v_gene: TRBV15
CDR3nt: TGTGCCACCAGCAGGGAAAAGGGATGGAACACTGAAGCTTTCTTT
CDR3aa: CATSREKGWNTEAFF

abundance: NA
j_gene: TRBJ1-2
d_gene: NA
v_gene: TRBV7-2
CDR3nt: TGTGCCAGCAGCTTAGCTGGACTAGGGTATGGCTACACCTTC
CDR3aa: CASSLAGLGYGYTF

abundance: NA
j_gene: TRBJ1-1
d_gene: TRBD1
v_gene: TRBV19
CDR3nt: TGTGCCAGTAGTGGACGGACAGGGGTCACTGAAGCTTTCTTT
CDR3aa: CASSGRTGVTEAFF

abundance: NA
j_gene: TRBJ1-2
d_gene: TRBD1
v_gene: TRBV6-1
CDR3nt: TGTGCCAGCACGGCCGGGACAGGGCGGGTTTTTGGCTACACCTTC
CDR3aa: CASTAGTGRVFGYTF

abundance: NA
j_gene: TRBJ2-7
d_gene: TRBD2
v_gene: TRBV5-3
CDR3nt: TGTGCCAGAAGCTTTAGCGGGAGATGTGACGAGCAGTACTTC
CDR3aa: CARSFSGRCDEQYF

abundance: NA
j_gene: TRBJ1-4
d_gene: TRBD1
v_gene: TRBV4-1
CDR3nt: TGCGCCAGCAGCCAAGGACAGGGAGGTGAAAAACTGTTTTTT
CDR3aa: CASSQGQGGEKLFF

abundance: NA
j_gene: TRBJ2-3
d_gene: NA
v_gene: TRBV4-2
CDR3nt: TGTGCCAGCAGCCAAGACGCTAGCGTAAACACAGATACGCAGTATTTT
CDR3aa: CASSQDASVNTDTQYF

abundance: NA
j_gene: TRBJ2-3
d_gene: NA
v_gene: TRBV7-2
CDR3nt: TGTGCCAGCAGCTTACTCGCAGGGGCAGATACGCAGTATTTT
CDR3aa: CASSLLAGADTQYF

abundance: NA
j_gene: TRBJ1-1
d_gene: NA
v_gene: TRBV7-9
CDR3nt: TGTGCCAGCAGCTTGTGGATGAACACTGAAGCTTTCTTT
CDR3aa: CASSLWMNTEAFF

abundance: NA
j_gene: TRBJ2-1
d_gene: NA
v_gene: TRBV11-3
CDR3nt: TGTGCCAGCAGCTTAGATGGTGGCAGGGGCCATGAGCAGTTCTTC
CDR3aa: CASSLDGGRGHEQFF

abundance: NA
j_gene: TRBJ2-5
d_gene: TRBD1
v_gene: TRBV18
CDR3nt: TGTGCCAGCTCGCCGACAGGGGGCCAAGAGACCCAGTACTTC
CDR3aa: CASSPTGGQETQYF

abundance: NA
j_gene: TRBJ1-1
d_gene: NA
v_gene: TRBV30
CDR3nt: TGTGCCTGGAGTCGAGTCTTGGGGAACACTGAAGCTTTCTTT
CDR3aa: CAWSRVLGNTEAFF

abundance: NA
j_gene: TRBJ2-3
d_gene: NA
v_gene: TRBV29-1
CDR3nt: TGCAGCGTTGATATGGGGGCCGAAGATACGCAGTATTTT
CDR3aa: CSVDMGAEDTQYF

abundance: NA
j_gene: TRBJ1-1
d_gene: TRBD1
v_gene: TRBV6-1
CDR3nt: TGTGCCAGCAGATGGACAGGGCGGTACACTGAAGCTTTCTTT
CDR3aa: CASRWTGRYTEAFF

abundance: NA
j_gene: TRBJ1-5
d_gene: NA
v_gene: TRBV5-1
CDR3nt: TGCGCCAGCAGCTTGGAGGGGGTGGGTCAGCCCCAGCATTTT
CDR3aa: CASSLEGVGQPQHF

abundance: NA
j_gene: TRBJ2-2
d_gene: NA
v_gene: TRBV9
CDR3nt: TGTGCCAGCAGCGTAGGAACCGTGGGGGGGCAGGGCACCGGGGAGCTGTTTTTT
CDR3aa: CASSVGTVGGQGTGELFF

abundance: once
j_gene: TRBJ2-5
d_gene: NA
v_gene: TRBV28
CDR3nt: TGTGCCAGCAGTTCACAGACGGGACAAGAGACCCAGTACTTC
CDR3aa: CASSSQTGQETQYF

abundance: NA
j_gene: TRBJ1-3
d_gene: NA
v_gene: TRBV28
CDR3nt: TGTGCCAGCAGTTCCGCGACAGGAGAGTTCACGAGAAACACCATATATTTT
CDR3aa: CASSSATGEFTRNTIYF

abundance: NA
j_gene: TRBJ1-5
d_gene: TRBD1
v_gene: TRBV11-2
CDR3nt: TGTGCCAGCAGCTTGGGACAGGGGGGGACTAATCAGCCCCAGCATTTT
CDR3aa: CASSLGQGGTNQPQHF

abundance: NA
j_gene: TRBJ2-5
d_gene: NA
v_gene: TRBV4-2
CDR3nt: TGTGCCAGCAGCGTCCACGGGTATGGGTCGGGAGAGACCCAGTACTTC
CDR3aa: CASSVHGYGSGETQYF

abundance: NA
j_gene: TRBJ2-1
d_gene: NA
v_gene: TRBV2
CDR3nt: TGTGCCAGCAGTCTGAGGAGTTACAATGAGCAGTTCTTC
CDR3aa: CASSLRSYNEQFF

abundance: NA
j_gene: TRBJ2-1
d_gene: NA
v_gene: TRBV19
CDR3nt: TGTGCCAGTAGTATAGAGTTACTAGGCTACAATGAGCAGTTCTTC
CDR3aa: CASSIELLGYNEQFF

abundance: NA
j_gene: TRBJ1-5
d_gene: NA
v_gene: TRBV7-2
CDR3nt: TGTGCCAGCAGCTTAGATGTAGGGCCCCAGCATTTT
CDR3aa: CASSLDVGPQHF

abundance: NA
j_gene: TRBJ2-5
d_gene: NA
v_gene: TRBV5-5
CDR3nt: TGTGCCAGCAGCTTGTACGGACAAGAGACCCAGTACTTC
CDR3aa: CASSLYGQETQYF

abundance: NA
j_gene: TRBJ2-3
d_gene: TRBD2
v_gene: TRBV27
CDR3nt: TGTGCCAGCAGTTGGGGAGCGGGAGGGTCGGATACGCAGTATTTT
CDR3aa: CASSWGAGGSDTQYF

abundance: NA
j_gene: TRBJ1-2
d_gene: NA
v_gene: TRBV28
CDR3nt: TGTGCCAGCAGTCTACAGGGCGGCTATGGCTACACCTTC
CDR3aa: CASSLQGGYGYTF

abundance: NA
j_gene: TRBJ2-2
d_gene: NA
v_gene: TRBV4-1
CDR3nt: TGCGCCACCCGGGACATGAACACCGGGGAGCTGTTTTTT
CDR3aa: CATRDMNTGELFF

abundance: NA
j_gene: TRBJ2-1
d_gene: TRBD1
v_gene: TRBV27
CDR3nt: TGTGCCAGCAGTATAAGGACAGGGCTAAACAATGAGCAGTTCTTC
CDR3aa: CASSIRTGLNNEQFF

abundance: NA
j_gene: TRBJ2-7
d_gene: NA
v_gene: TRBV5-1
CDR3nt: TGCGCCAGCAGCCCCGGGGCCAATTCCTACGAGCAGTACTTC
CDR3aa: CASSPGANSYEQYF

abundance: NA
j_gene: TRBJ2-5
d_gene: NA
v_gene: TRBV28
CDR3nt: TGTGCCAGCAGTTTGGGGGGTTCGCGAGAGACCCAGTACTTC
CDR3aa: CASSLGGSRETQYF

abundance: NA
j_gene: TRBJ1-6
d_gene: NA
v_gene: TRBV5-6
CDR3nt: TGTGCCAGCAGCTTGGTCCCAGCGAATTCACCCCTCCACTTT
CDR3aa: CASSLVPANSPLHF

abundance: NA
j_gene: TRBJ2-2
d_gene: NA
v_gene: TRBV27
CDR3nt: TGTGCCAGCAGTTTTGCGGGTACCGGGGAGCTGTTTTTT
CDR3aa: CASSFAGTGELFF

abundance: once
j_gene: TRBJ2-3
d_gene: NA
v_gene: TRBV5-1
CDR3nt: TGCGCCAGCAGCTTGGAGGGCCGCGGCACAGATACGCAGTATTTT
CDR3aa: CASSLEGRGTDTQYF

abundance: NA
j_gene: TRBJ2-6
d_gene: NA
v_gene: TRBV11-1
CDR3nt: TGTGCCAGCAGCTTAACGTTCTCTGGGGCCAACGTCCTGACTTTC
CDR3aa: CASSLTFSGANVLTF

abundance: NA
j_gene: TRBJ2-2
d_gene: NA
v_gene: TRBV5-1
CDR3nt: TGCGCCAGCAGCTGGGGGGACAGCCAAAGTGGCGGGGAGCTGTTTTTT
CDR3aa: CASSWGDSQSGGELFF

abundance: NA
j_gene: TRBJ2-1
d_gene: NA
v_gene: TRBV7-9
CDR3nt: TGTGCCAGCAGCCCTTGGGAAAATGAGCAGTTCTTC
CDR3aa: CASSPWENEQFF

abundance: NA
j_gene: TRBJ1-2
d_gene: NA
v_gene: TRBV28
CDR3nt: TGTGCCAGCAGGACGGGGCCTAACTATGGCTACACCTTC
CDR3aa: CASRTGPNYGYTF

abundance: once
j_gene: TRBJ2-7
d_gene: NA
v_gene: TRBV6-5
CDR3nt: TGTGCCAGCAGTGAATCCTTCGGTGACGAGCAGTACTTC
CDR3aa: CASSESFGDEQYF

abundance: NA
j_gene: TRBJ1-5
d_gene: NA
v_gene: TRBV9
CDR3nt: TGTGCCAGCAGTGGCGGGGCAGATCAGCCCCAGCATTTT
CDR3aa: CASSGGADQPQHF